A single sample gave rise to the 21 T cell receptor beta chains below, sequenced in a study of vaccination and CD4 T cells after COVID-19. The treatment denotes: approximately 9-day PBMC culture with coronavirus spike peptide pools or control peptides (ViraFEST assay). The Oncomine TCR Beta short-read assay was what sequenced the DNA obtained from cultured CD4+ T cells. MiXCR, run by TCRdb on the PCR reads, gives a single entry per CDR3 protein. The sample has 16,000 or so distinct CDR3 sequences, about 56% seen once. The antigens for these receptors are not known. The sample here was CD4+ T cells from blood, cultured in vitro, taken before SARS-CoV-2 vaccination. These receptors all come from a human donor who had recovered from COVID-19.

The rearrangement uses TRBV6-1 and TRBJ1-2; TRBD1 is a possible D gene (5 bases). The CDR3 length is 13 residues. V lost 7 bases to trimming and J lost 5 bases, with 14 bases between them. The germline CDR1 and CDR2 sequences are MNHNS and SASEGT. The CDR3 DNA reads as TGTGCCAGCATCCCCAGGGAGGGTTATGGCTACACCTTC. Amino acids: CASIPREGYGYTF.

This chain connects TRBV10-2 to TRBJ2-5; D gene uncertain. In germline, CDR1 is WSHSY, CDR2 SAAADI. The V end lost 6 bases, the J end lost 5 bases, and 7 bases lay between the germline ends. The CDR3 loop spans 11 amino acids. The CDR3 nucleotides are TGCGCCAGCAGAGATGGTGAGACCCAGTACTTC. Its protein is CASRDGETQYF.

This chain uses TRBV12-3 or TRBV12-4 with TRBJ2-2; TRBD2 matches 9 bases. Losses at the gene ends were 6 bases for V and 1 base for J; bases not matched to a gene: 3. The CDR3 is made up of 15 amino acids. CDR3 DNA sequence: TGTGCCAGCAGGAAGACTAGCGGGAACACCGGGGAGCTGTTTTTT. Translating it yields CASRKTSGNTGELFF.

The chain uses TRBV20-1 and TRBJ2-7; D not certain. The V and J ends lost 4 bases and 3 bases respectively, with 7 bases between them. The germline CDR1 and CDR2 sequences are DFQATT and SNEGSKA (reference sequence). The CDR3 consists of 11 residues. CDR3 in amino acids: CSATDGYEQYF. DNA of the CDR3: TGCAGTGCTACGGACGGCTACGAGCAGTACTTC.

The V call is TRBV28, the J call TRBJ1-6; no reliable D call. This CDR3 is 14 amino acids long. The V end lost 1 base, the J end lost 7 bases, and 8 bases lay between the germline ends. Per germline, CDR1 MDHEN and CDR2 SYDVKM. CDR3 amino acids: CASSLYPTNSPLHF. DNA for the CDR3: TGTGCCAGCAGTTTATACCCCACAAATTCACCCCTCCACTTT.

This chain connects TRBV18 to TRBJ1-5; tentative D call: TRBD1 (6 bases). V lost 3 bases to trimming and J lost 3 bases, with 15 bases between them. CDR1 and CDR2 (germline): KGHSH, LQKENI. This CDR3 region has 16 residues. The CDR3 DNA follows: TGTGCCAGCTCACCCCGAGATCGGACAGACAATCAGCCCCAGCATTTT. This encodes CASSPRDRTDNQPQHF. The full variable domain, with the rest looked up from reference TRBV18 and TRBJ1-5, is NAGVMQNPRHLVRRRGQEARLRCSPMKGHSHVYWYRQLPEEGLKFMVYLQKENIIDESGMPKERFSAEFPKEGPSILRIQQVVRGDSAAYFCASSPRDRTDNQPQHFGDGTRLSIL.

This clonotype was observed a few times. CDR3 bases: TGCAGTGCTAGAGTTCCCCGGGGTCCCGGGGAGCTGTTTTTT. Its protein is CSARVPRGPGELFF. The gene calls are TRBV20-1 and TRBJ2-2; D might be TRBD2 (5 bases). Germline V CDR1 and CDR2: DFQATT, SNEGSKA (reference sequence). Trimming stripped 1 base from V and 6 bases from J, with 12 bases between. The CDR3 extends over 14 amino acids.

This sequence joins TRBV19 and TRBJ2-1; TRBD2 matches 8 bases. The CDR3 totals 15 residues. Per germline, CDR1 LNHDA and CDR2 SQIVND (reference sequence). The trim removed 3 bases at V and 8 bases at J, leaving 9 bases unmatched. The CDR3 region is CASSISSGWGDEQFF. In nucleotides, the CDR3 is TGTGCCAGTAGTATTTCTAGCGGGTGGGGCGATGAGCAGTTCTTC.

In its sample, this clonotype was seen a few times. The chain carries TRBV7-2 and TRBJ2-7, with D unresolved. The germline gives CDR1 SGHTA, CDR2 FQGNSA. The CDR3 is 13 amino acids. V lost 3 bases to trimming and J lost 4 bases, with 10 bases between them. The CDR3 DNA sequence: TGTGCCAGCAGCTTCCCCCCATCGTACGAGCAGTACTTC. The encoded protein is CASSFPPSYEQYF.

This rearrangement joins TRBV5-1 to TRBJ2-2; TRBD2 matches 7 bases. The CDR3 spans 16 residues. V was clipped by 0 bases and J by 6 bases; unmatched bases: 8. CDR1 and CDR2 from the germline V gene are SGHRS and YFSETQ. For the CDR3, the DNA is TGCGCCAGCAGCTTGGACCCCGGGAGGTTGTCCGGGGAGCTGTTTTTT. Amino acid sequence: CASSLDPGRLSGELFF.

This chain connects TRBV27 to TRBJ2-6; D assignment may be TRBD1 or TRBD2 (5 bases each). The ends were cut back, 8 bases at V and 1 base at J, with 21 bases in the middle. CDR3 length: 18 amino acids. Germline loops: CDR1 MNHEY, CDR2 SMNVEV (reference sequence). This chain's CDR3 is CASGTVAGYRSGANVLTF. Here the CDR3 DNA reads TGTGCCAGCGGGACCGTGGCAGGGTATAGGTCTGGGGCCAACGTCCTGACTTTC.

There are a few counts of this clonotype. This chain connects TRBV19 to TRBJ1-5; tentatively, D is TRBD1 (6 bases). V lost 3 bases and J 0 bases, leaving 12 bases between the germline ends. The CDR3 has 16 residues. Germline CDR1 LNHDA, CDR2 SQIVND (reference sequence). The CDR3 reads CASSILYRDSNQPQHF. The CDR3 DNA follows: TGTGCCAGTAGTATCTTGTACAGGGATAGCAATCAGCCCCAGCATTTT.

This chain uses TRBV7-9 with TRBJ2-6; 8 positions match TRBD1. Germline trimming cut 4 bases from V and 4 bases from J; bases unmatched to any gene: 9. There are 17 residues in the CDR3. CDR1 SEHNR and CDR2 FQNEAQ come from the germline V gene (reference sequence). CDR3 nucleotide sequence: TGTGCCAGCAGCTCGGGGGACAGGAGTTCCGGGGCCAACGTCCTGACTTTC. It codes for CASSSGDRSSGANVLTF.

This rearrangement joins TRBV2 to TRBJ1-5; D gene ambiguous. This CDR3 spans 14 amino acids. Germline lookup yields CDR1 SNHLY and CDR2 FYNNEI. The ends were cut back, 7 bases at V and 3 bases at J, with 13 bases in the middle. CDR3 region: CASMRSQNNQPQHF. The CDR3 region has the DNA TGTGCCAGCATGAGGTCACAGAACAATCAGCCCCAGCATTTT.

A few counts support this clonotype. The chain carries TRBV6-1 and TRBJ1-2; D gene ambiguous. The CDR3 sequence is 12 residues long. The germline V gene has CDR1 MNHNS and CDR2 SASEGT. Trimming took off 5 bases at V and 1 base at J, with 5 bases between the two ends. CDR3 in amino acids: CASSRFNYGYTF. Written as DNA, the CDR3 is TGTGCCAGCAGTCGTTTTAACTATGGCTACACCTTC.

The chain's CDR3 is CASSVSQAGGETQYF. CDR3 nucleotide sequence: TGTGCCAGCAGTGTCAGTCAGGCCGGAGGGGAGACCCAGTACTTC. This chain uses TRBV2 with TRBJ2-5; TRBD2 is a possible D gene (6 bases). The CDR3 is 15 amino acids. The V gene lost 4 bases and the J gene lost 5 bases, with 17 bases spanning the gap. Germline-derived CDR1 and CDR2 are SNHLY and FYNNEI.

The chain joins TRBV7-2 to TRBJ2-7; maybe TRBD2 (5 bases). CDR3 length: 15 residues. V was shortened by 4 bases and J by 2 bases, with 15 bases between the two germline ends. Germline assignment: CDR1 SGHTA and CDR2 FQGNSA. The CDR3 sequence: CASSSPPVGAYEQYF. The DNA of the CDR3 is TGTGCCAGCAGCTCCCCCCCGGTCGGGGCCTACGAGCAGTACTTC.

The chain combines TRBV7-9 with TRBJ1-1, with D tentatively TRBD1 (5 bases). Trimming left V 4 bases short and J 3 bases short, with 15 bases between. The CDR3 totals 15 residues. CDR1 is SEHNR and CDR2 is FQNEAQ in the germline V gene (reference sequence). In nucleotides, the CDR3 is TGTGCCAGCAGCTACAGGATGGGTTTTTACACTGAAGCTTTCTTT. This sequence encodes CASSYRMGFYTEAFF.

This clonotype was found a few times. The V call is TRBV28, the J call TRBJ2-5; D remains unclear. CDR3 length equals 14 residues. In germline, CDR1 is MDHEN, CDR2 SYDVKM. Trimming shortened V by 3 bases and J by 3 bases, and 11 bases separated the two germline ends. The CDR3 region is CASSFARIKETQYF. The CDR3, as DNA: TGTGCCAGCAGTTTTGCACGGATAAAAGAGACCCAGTACTTC.

Only a few counts were recorded for this clonotype. The chain is built from TRBV20-1 and TRBJ2-1, with TRBD2 identical over 11 bases. The junction had 8 bases not matched to a gene; V was cut back by 0 bases and J by 1 base. The CDR3 has 18 amino acids. Germline V gene lookup returns CDR1 DFQATT and CDR2 SNEGSKA (reference sequence). The CDR3, as DNA: TGCAGTGCTAGAGATCCCACTAGCGGGGGAATTTCCTACAATGAGCAGTTCTTC. Translating it yields CSARDPTSGGISYNEQFF.

V is TRBV7-8 and J is TRBJ2-7; D unclear. Germline V gene data show CDR1 as SGHVS and CDR2 as FQNEAQ. Deletions cut 4 bases from V and 2 bases from J, with 6 bases between. The CDR3 totals 12 residues. CDR3 coding DNA: TGTGCCAGCAGCTCCCCTACCTACGAGCAGTACTTC. It yields the protein CASSSPTYEQYF.